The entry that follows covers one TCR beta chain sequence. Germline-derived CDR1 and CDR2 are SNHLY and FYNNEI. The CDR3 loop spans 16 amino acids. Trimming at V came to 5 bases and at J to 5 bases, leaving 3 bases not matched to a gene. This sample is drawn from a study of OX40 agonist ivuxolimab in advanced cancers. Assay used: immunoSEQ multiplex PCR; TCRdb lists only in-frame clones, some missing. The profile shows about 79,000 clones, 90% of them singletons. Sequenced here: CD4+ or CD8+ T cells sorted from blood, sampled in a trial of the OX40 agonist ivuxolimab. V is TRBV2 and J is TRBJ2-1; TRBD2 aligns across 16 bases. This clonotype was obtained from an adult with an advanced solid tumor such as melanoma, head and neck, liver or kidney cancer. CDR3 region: CASSRGLAGGNNEQFF. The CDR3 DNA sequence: TGTGCCAGCAGTAGGGGACTAGCGGGGGGGAACAATGAGCAGTTCTTC.